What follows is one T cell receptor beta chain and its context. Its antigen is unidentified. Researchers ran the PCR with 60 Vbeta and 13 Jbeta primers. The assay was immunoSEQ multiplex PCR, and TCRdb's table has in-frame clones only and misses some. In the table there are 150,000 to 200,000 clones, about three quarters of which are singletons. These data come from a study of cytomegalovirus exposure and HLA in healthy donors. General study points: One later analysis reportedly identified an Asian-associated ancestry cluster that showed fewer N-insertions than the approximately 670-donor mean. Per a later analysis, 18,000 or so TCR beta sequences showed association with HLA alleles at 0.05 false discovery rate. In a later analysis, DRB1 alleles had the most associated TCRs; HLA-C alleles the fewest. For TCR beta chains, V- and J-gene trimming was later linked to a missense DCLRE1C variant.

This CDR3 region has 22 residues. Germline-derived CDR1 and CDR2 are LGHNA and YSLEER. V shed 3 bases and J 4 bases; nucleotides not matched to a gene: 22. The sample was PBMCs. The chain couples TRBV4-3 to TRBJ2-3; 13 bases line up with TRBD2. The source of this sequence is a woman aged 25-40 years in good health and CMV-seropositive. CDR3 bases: TGCGCCAGCAGCCACCACTCCTACTATACTAGCGGGAGGGCCATGGTTCCAGATACGCAGTATTTT. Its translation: CASSHHSYYTSGRAMVPDTQYF.